The table lists the clone carrying this TCR beta chain with a few counts. The data were obtained in a study of blood T cells in healthy people across ages. For the second PCR, which ran for roughly 6 to 11 cycles, a sample-barcoded 5' primer and a J-beta primer mix were used. TCRdb itself ran the 5' RACE reads through MiXCR, one entry per CDR3 protein. This sample carries some 1.8 million distinct CDR3 sequences, around 40% of them seen once, and the ten largest clones take under 25%. Trimming removed 6 bases from V and 5 bases from J, with 14 bases in between. Germline CDR1 and CDR2: SQVTM and ANQGSEA. There are 13 residues in the CDR3.

This sequence joins TRBV29-1 and TRBJ2-1; perhaps D is TRBD1 or TRBD2 (5 bases each). Input material: blood. This TCR was recovered from a human donor in good health. CDR3 DNA: TGCAGCGTCCCTAGCATACAGGACAATGAGCAGTTCTTC. This sequence encodes CSVPSIQDNEQFF.